Listed here are 14 T cell receptor beta chains from one sample, sequenced in a study of spatial heterogeneity in lung cancer. Time point reported: sample taken at primary tumor resection. TCRs were sequenced from unsorted whole RNA of tumor, nontumor lung or PBMC. MiXCR, applied by TCRdb to the 5' RACE reads, yields one record per CDR3 protein. Of tens of thousands of distinct CDR3 sequences listed, 4% to 6% are singletons. The sample consisted of PBMCs, taken at surgery. The receptors shown here come from a female donor with early-stage non-small cell lung cancer.

This clonotype occurred many times. The CDR3 DNA follows: TGCAGTGCCGAGCGGGAGGGCCGGTCCTACAATGAGCAGTTCTTC. Translating it yields CSAEREGRSYNEQFF. V and J are TRBV20-1 and TRBJ2-1, with 10 bases lining up with TRBD2. The CDR3 has 15 residues. Germline values: CDR1 DFQATT, CDR2 SNEGSKA (reference sequence). The V gene end was trimmed by 6 bases and the J gene end by 1 base; junction bases not matched to a gene: 6.

Many counts were recorded for this clonotype. The chain couples TRBV11-2 to TRBJ1-6; D is possibly TRBD1 (5 bases). Germline lookup yields CDR1 SGHAT and CDR2 FQNNGV. The CDR3 consists of 15 residues. The V end lost 2 bases, the J end lost 10 bases, and 15 bases lay between the germline ends. The CDR3 sequence: CASSLNGGEGSPLHF. The DNA of the CDR3 is TGTGCCAGCAGCTTAAACGGAGGGGAAGGCTCACCCCTCCACTTT.

As concerns this clonotype: A much larger clone differs by one base, so this may be a read error. The chain recombines TRBV28 with TRBJ2-7; no clear D gene. CDR3 size: 12 residues. The germline gives CDR1 MDHEN, CDR2 SYDVKM. CDR3 region: CASSPRYYGQYF. The DNA of the CDR3 is TGTGCCAGCAGTCCCCGGTACTACGGGCAGTACTTC.

This clonotype was recorded only once. The chain links TRBV28 to TRBJ2-3; D is unresolved. The CDR3 length is 14 residues. V was clipped by 1 base and J by 5 bases, with 10 bases between them. Per germline, CDR1 MDHEN and CDR2 SYDVKM. The CDR3 DNA is TGTGCCAGCAGTTTATATCTCGTAGGAGATACGCAGTATTTT. Translating it yields CASSLYLVGDTQYF. Using reference TRBV28 and TRBJ2-3 for the parts outside the CDR3, the full variable domain is DVKVTQSSRYLVKRTGEKVFLECVQDMDHENMFWYRQDPGLGLRLIYFSYDVKMKEKGDIPEGYSVSREKKERFSLILESASTNQTSMYLCASSLYLVGDTQYFGPGTRLTVL.

This clonotype showed up many times. In nucleotides, the CDR3 is TGTGCCAGCAGCTTCGTTCCGGGGAGTGGAAGGGAGCTGTTTTTT. As protein: CASSFVPGSGRELFF. The chain links TRBV7-2 to TRBJ2-2; TRBD2 might be the D (5 bases). The V gene's germline CDR1 is SGHTA and CDR2 FQGNSA. Trimming cost V 3 bases and J 9 bases, with 17 bases left between them. This CDR3 comprises 15 residues. The full variable domain, with the rest looked up from reference TRBV7-2 and TRBJ2-2, is GAGVSQSPSNKVTEKGKDVELRCDPISGHTALYWYRQSLGQGLEFLIYFQGNSAPDKSGLPSDRFSAERTGGSVSTLTIQRTQQEDSAVYLCASSFVPGSGRELFFGEGSRLTVL.

The J gene is TRBJ2-5, the V gene TRBV5-1; TRBD1 agrees at 10 bases. CDR1 SGHRS and CDR2 YFSETQ come from the germline V gene. The V gene end was trimmed by 3 bases and the J gene end by 3 bases; junction bases not matched to a gene: 2. The CDR3 runs 14 residues. CDR3 amino acids: CASSWGTGEETQYF. Written as DNA, the CDR3 is TGCGCCAGCAGCTGGGGGACAGGGGAAGAGACCCAGTACTTC.

This clonotype appeared many times. The J gene is TRBJ1-1, the V gene TRBV9, with TRBD1 as a possible D gene (6 bases). The CDR3 consists of 12 residues. Germline V gene data show CDR1 as SGDLS and CDR2 as YYNGEE. Between the trimmed V and J ends, which lost 3 bases and 4 bases, there was a span of 7 bases. In DNA, the CDR3 is TGTGCCAGCAGCGGAGGGGGCACTGAAGCTTTCTTT. Encoded protein: CASSGGGTEAFF.

This clonotype was observed a few times. The CDR3 DNA sequence: TGCGCCAGCAGTGAGCCGGGTTACGAGCAGTACTTC. It encodes CASSEPGYEQYF. This chain uses TRBV10-1 with TRBJ2-7; no clear D. V lost 2 bases, J lost 4 bases, and 6 bases lay in between. The CDR3 spans 12 residues. Germline values: CDR1 WNHNN, CDR2 SYGVQD (reference sequence).

At least ten counts were recorded for this clonotype. V gene TRBV6-5 combines with J gene TRBJ1-1; the D is unclear. Germline lookup yields CDR1 MNHEY and CDR2 SVGAGI. Trimming took off 2 bases at V and 6 bases at J, with 10 bases between the two ends. CDR3 length: 13 amino acids. The CDR3 protein is CASSYNVDSEAFF. The CDR3 region has the DNA TGTGCCAGCAGTTACAACGTGGACTCTGAAGCTTTCTTT.

The gene calls are TRBV20-1 and TRBJ2-3, with D maybe TRBD1 (6 bases). The CDR3 runs to 13 residues. Trimming pared 5 bases from V and 7 bases from J, leaving 16 bases between. Germline loops: CDR1 DFQATT, CDR2 SNEGSKA (reference sequence). CDR3 nucleotide sequence: TGCAGTGCTCCCGGCACAGGGTCGAATACGCAGTATTTT. Encoded protein: CSAPGTGSNTQYF.

As for this clonotype: A much larger clone differs from this one at a single base, so this may be a read error. This sequence joins TRBV18 and TRBJ1-4, with D perhaps TRBD1 (5 bases). The length of the CDR3 is 16 residues. In germline, CDR1 is KGHSH, CDR2 LQKENI. The CDR3 DNA reads TGTGTCAGCTCACCACCCTCCCGGGACCTTAATGAAAAACTGTTTTTT. It codes for CVSSPPSRDLNEKLFF.

This clonotype was counted ten times or more. The chain links TRBV24-1 to TRBJ2-1; 9 positions match TRBD1. The CDR3 sequence is 14 residues long. Germline V gene sequence: CDR1 KGHDR, CDR2 SFDVKD. Trimming cost V 4 bases and J 8 bases; bases outside gene matches: 5. The CDR3 sequence is CATSDTRTGDEQFF. CDR3 sequence (DNA): TGTGCCACCAGTGACACCCGGACAGGGGATGAGCAGTTCTTC.

This clonotype was seen many times. This rearrangement joins TRBV7-9 to TRBJ1-1, with D perhaps TRBD1 (5 bases). This CDR3 has 14 amino acids. Germline CDR1 is SEHNR and CDR2 is FQNEAQ (reference sequence). V shed 6 bases and J shed 3 bases, with 14 bases lying between them. The DNA for the CDR3 is TGTGCCAGCAGTTCCGGGGGATCGGACACTGAAGCTTTCTTT. It codes for CASSSGGSDTEAFF.

This clonotype was seen at least ten times. The chain employs TRBV29-1 and TRBJ2-5; D might be TRBD1 (6 bases). The CDR3 is made up of 14 amino acids. Trimming removed 0 bases from V and 1 base from J, with 9 bases in between. The germline V gene encodes CDR1 SQVTM and CDR2 ANQGSEA. As DNA, the CDR3 is TGCAGCGTTGAAGATACAGGGATCCAAGAGACCCAGTACTTC. Amino acids: CSVEDTGIQETQYF.